One and the same sample provided the 25 T cell receptor beta chains below, sequenced in a study of cytomegalovirus exposure and HLA in healthy donors (TCRdb year 2017). Receptor amplification or capture employed the immunoSEQ multiplex PCR assay. Entries here come from immuneACCESS through TCRdb and include only in-frame sequences with V and J called. Some clones fail to appear in such tables; in the studies checked, an unresolved V gene covers under half of the shortfall, and the cause of the remainder is unknown. The sample includes tens of thousands of clones, with less than 90% observed a single time. 9% to 14% of the sample is in the top ten clones. Sequencing was performed on PBMCs. Source of these receptors: a woman aged 18-29 years in good health and CMV-seropositive.

The rearrangement links TRBV7-9 to TRBJ2-5; D unclear. CDR1 and CDR2 from the germline V gene are SEHNR and FQNEAQ (reference sequence). Trimming stripped 0 bases from V and 7 bases from J, with 12 bases between. The CDR3 is 14 residues long. The CDR3 DNA is TGTGCCAGCAGCTTAGCTAGCACAAAAGGGACCCAGTACTTC. Translating it yields CASSLASTKGTQYF. Complete variable domain (other parts from reference TRBV7-9 and TRBJ2-5): DTGVSQNPRHKITKRGQNVTFRCDPISEHNRLYWYRQTLGQGPEFLTYFQNEAQLEKSRLLSDRFSAERPKGSFSTLEIQRTEQGDSAMYLCASSLASTKGTQYFGPGTRLLVL.

This clone was seen repeatedly, ten times or more. The CDR3 sequence is CASSVGLDRSNSPLHF. CDR3 DNA sequence: TGTGCCAGCAGCGTAGGTTTGGACAGGAGTAATTCACCCCTCCACTTT. The J gene is TRBJ1-6, the V gene TRBV9; TRBD1 matches at 7 bases. CDR1 is SGDLS, CDR2 YYNGEE, per germline. J lost 6 bases, V lost 0 bases, and 6 bases had no gene match. The CDR3 has 16 amino acids.

The J gene is TRBJ2-5, the V gene TRBV6-5; 8 bases match TRBD2. The ends lost 5 bases at V and 8 bases at J; junction bases unmatched: 7. The CDR3 totals 13 residues. The germline gives CDR1 MNHEY, CDR2 SVGAGI. CDR3 region: CASSPLSGVTQYF. The CDR3 DNA is TGTGCCAGCAGTCCACTTAGCGGGGTAACCCAGTACTTC.

The chain couples TRBV28 to TRBJ2-5; 11 bases map to TRBD2. Looked up from germline, CDR1 is MDHEN and CDR2 is SYDVKM. V gave up 5 bases and J gave up 4 bases; unmatched junction bases: 6. The CDR3 runs to 15 residues. CDR3: CASSDSGGAVETQYF. The CDR3 DNA follows: TGTGCCAGCAGTGATAGCGGGGGGGCGGTAGAGACCCAGTACTTC.

The chain couples TRBV6-5 to TRBJ2-7; TRBD1 agrees at 9 bases. The CDR3 length is 14 residues. Trimming at V came to 2 bases and at J to 4 bases, leaving 3 bases not matched to a gene. Looked up from germline, CDR1 is MNHEY and CDR2 is SVGAGI. Written as DNA, the CDR3 is TGTGCCAGCAGTTACGGCGGACAGGGGTACGAGCAGTACTTC. Translation: CASSYGGQGYEQYF.

The rearrangement uses TRBV2 and TRBJ1-5; D not resolved. V lost 8 bases and J 0 bases, leaving 17 bases between the germline ends. The germline gives CDR1 SNHLY, CDR2 FYNNEI. The CDR3 is 16 residues long. The CDR3 nucleotides read TGTGCCAGCTCTACCGATCCCTCTTATAGCAATCAGCCCCAGCATTTT. Translation: CASSTDPSYSNQPQHF.

This clone was seen a handful of times. The chain has TRBV30 and TRBJ1-5, with no clear D. Germline V gene data show CDR1 as GTSNPN and CDR2 as SVGIG (reference sequence). Trimming took 0 bases from V and 0 from J, leaving 6 bases between them. The CDR3 totals 14 residues. The CDR3 spells CAWSVAGSNQPQHF. As DNA, the CDR3 is TGTGCCTGGAGTGTGGCAGGTAGCAATCAGCCCCAGCATTTT.

The chain links TRBV19 to TRBJ2-2; a possible D gene is TRBD1 (5 bases). CDR1 LNHDA and CDR2 SQIVND come from the germline V gene (reference sequence). This CDR3 has 16 amino acids. Trimming left V 2 bases short and J 0 bases short, with 10 bases between. CDR3 residues: CASSIKGRANTGELFF. The CDR3 region has the DNA TGTGCCAGTAGTATAAAGGGCAGGGCGAACACCGGGGAGCTGTTTTTT.

In nucleotides, the CDR3 is TGTGCCAGCTCCCCTCAACAGGGGGACGGCGCTGAAGCTTTCTTT. It codes for CASSPQQGDGAEAFF. The V and J genes are TRBV6-4 and TRBJ1-1; 8 bases align to TRBD1. CDR1 is MRHNA, CDR2 SNTAGT, per germline. Trimming at V came to 8 bases and at J to 6 bases, leaving 14 bases not matched to a gene. CDR3 length: 15 amino acids.

The genes are TRBV4-1 and TRBJ1-1; D not resolved. CDR1 MGHRA and CDR2 YSYEKL come from the germline V gene. The V end was cut by 4 bases, the J end by 3 bases, with 6 bases between. The CDR3 is made up of 12 amino acids. The CDR3 spells CASSRTDTEAFF. CDR3 sequence (DNA): TGCGCCAGCAGCCGGACTGACACTGAAGCTTTCTTT.

The genes are TRBV29-1 and TRBJ1-2, with TRBD1 as a possible D gene (5 bases). Looked up from germline, CDR1 is SQVTM and CDR2 is ANQGSEA. The CDR3 has 12 amino acids. Trimming shortened V by 5 bases and J by 6 bases, and 13 bases separated the two germline ends. CDR3 protein: CSVTPTENGYTF. CDR3 DNA: TGCAGCGTTACACCGACAGAGAATGGCTACACCTTC.

The V call is TRBV14, the J call TRBJ2-1; 7 bases are shared with TRBD1. The CDR3 is 14 residues long. Trimming cost V 3 bases and J 6 bases; bases outside gene matches: 5. CDR1 is SGHDN, CDR2 FVKESK, per germline. In DNA, the CDR3 is TGTGCCAGCAGCCAGGGACAGACTCCCAATGAGCAGTTCTTC. It encodes CASSQGQTPNEQFF.

This clone was observed once. The rearrangement links TRBV2 to TRBJ2-1; 8 positions agree with TRBD1. CDR1 and CDR2 (germline): SNHLY, FYNNEI. The CDR3 sequence is 15 residues long. Losses at the gene ends were 9 bases for V and 8 bases for J; bases not matched to a gene: 15. CDR3 sequence (DNA): TGTGCCAGAAATCCAGGACAGGGACTTATCGATGAGCAGTTCTTC. Translated: CARNPGQGLIDEQFF. Together with reference TRBV2 and TRBJ2-1, the CDR3 gives the full variable domain: EPEVTQTPSHQVTQMGQEVILRCVPISNHLYFYWYRQILGQKVEFLVSFYNNEISEKSEIFDDQFSVERPDGSNFTLKIRSTKLEDSAMYFCARNPGQGLIDEQFFGPGTRLTVL.

This rearrangement joins TRBV15 to TRBJ2-7, with 10 bases identical to TRBD2. Germline assignment: CDR1 LNHNV and CDR2 YYDKDF (reference sequence). The CDR3 sequence is 17 residues long. Trimming took 1 base from V and 2 from J; bases not matched to a gene: 8. DNA for the CDR3: TGTGCCACCAGCAGAGGTCACAGCGGGGGGGCCGCCTACGAGCAGTACTTC. Protein: CATSRGHSGGAAYEQYF. Using reference TRBV15 and TRBJ2-7 for the parts outside the CDR3, the full variable domain is DAMVIQNPRYQVTQFGKPVTLSCSQTLNHNVMYWYQQKSSQAPKLLFHYYDKDFNNEADTPDNFQSRRPNTSFCFLDIRSPGLGDTAMYLCATSRGHSGGAAYEQYFGPGTRLTVT.

DNA for the CDR3: TGTGCCAGCAGCGAAGTCGCAGGGGGGTACACTGAAGCTTTCTTT. Protein sequence: CASSEVAGGYTEAFF. The rearrangement joins TRBV9 to TRBJ1-1, with TRBD1 matching over 7 bases. V lost 3 bases to trimming and J lost 3 bases; unmatched junction nucleotides: 8. CDR3 length: 15 residues. The germline gives CDR1 SGDLS, CDR2 YYNGEE.

This chain connects TRBV7-8 to TRBJ1-2, with D perhaps matching TRBD1 (5 bases). From germline, CDR1 is SGHVS and CDR2 FQNEAQ. The CDR3 consists of 15 residues. V was trimmed by 1 base and J by 2 bases, leaving 11 bases between them. The CDR3 coding sequence is TGTGCCAGCAGCTTAGAGCTAAGGGGCAACTATGGCTACACCTTC. It yields the protein CASSLELRGNYGYTF.

The chain employs TRBV19 and TRBJ2-1, with 8 bases lining up with TRBD2. V was pared by 0 bases and J by 13 bases, with 8 bases of the junction left unmatched. CDR1 is LNHDA and CDR2 is SQIVND in the germline V gene (reference sequence). This CDR3 contains 14 residues. The CDR3 reads CASSIDGSGAYQFF. The CDR3 nucleotides read TGTGCCAGTAGTATAGATGGTAGCGGGGCGTATCAGTTCTTC.

The CDR3 bases are TGTGCCAGCAGCTTGACGGGTGGGGCGCGTAATGAAAAACTGTTTTTT. Amino acid sequence: CASSLTGGARNEKLFF. The chain links TRBV5-6 to TRBJ1-4; tentatively, D is TRBD1 (5 bases). The CDR3 contains 16 residues. Per the germline V gene, CDR1 is SGHDT and CDR2 is YYEEEE. V dropped 1 base and J dropped 4 bases, with 14 bases sitting between them.

The J gene is TRBJ1-3, the V gene TRBV19; D unresolved. Germline CDR1 and CDR2: LNHDA and SQIVND (reference sequence). The V end lost 5 bases, the J end lost 5 bases, and 10 bases lay between the germline ends. The CDR3 is 13 amino acids. The chain's CDR3 is CASSPGNRNTIYF. As DNA, the CDR3 is TGTGCCAGTAGTCCGGGGAACCGAAACACCATATATTTT.

This rearrangement joins TRBV9 to TRBJ1-2, with D unresolved. CDR3 size: 13 residues. With 2 bases removed from V and 7 bases from J, the gap between germline ends came to 12 bases. The germline V gene has CDR1 SGDLS and CDR2 YYNGEE. CDR3 bases: TGTGCCAGCAGCGTCGCCAACGGGGTTGGCTACACCTTC. Its protein product is CASSVANGVGYTF.

The sample holds one count of this clone. Sequence at one end of the junction differs from germline and may be a read error. The CDR3 DNA reads as TGTGCCAGCAGCCAAGTTAGGGAGGGACTAGCGAGGATATTTGACTTC. It encodes CASSQVREGLARIFDF. V usage is TRBV4-2 and J usage is TRBJ2-5; 10 nucleotides line up with TRBD2. Germline-derived CDR1 and CDR2 are LGHNA and YNFKEQ. The CDR3 is made up of 16 amino acids.

The chain joins TRBV13 to TRBJ2-2; 7 bases agree with TRBD2. Germline V gives CDR1 PRHDT, CDR2 FYEKMQ (reference sequence). This CDR3 contains 14 residues. With V trimmed by 5 bases and J by 2 bases, 2 bases remained unmatched. The CDR3 is CASSPGGNTGELFF. CDR3 bases: TGTGCCAGCAGCCCGGGGGGAAACACCGGGGAGCTGTTTTTT.

This clone was seen once. The rearrangement joins TRBV5-4 to TRBJ2-3; D possibly corresponds to TRBD2 (5 bases). Germline assignment: CDR1 SGHNT and CDR2 YYREEE (reference sequence). This CDR3 contains 15 residues. V was pared by 1 base and J by 5 bases, with 14 bases between. CDR3 coding DNA: TGTGCCAGCAGCTTGATAGTCAGCGGAATAGATACGCAGTATTTT. This sequence encodes CASSLIVSGIDTQYF.

The chain combines TRBV28 with TRBJ1-6, with TRBD1 matching 10 bases. CDR3 length: 16 residues. In germline, CDR1 is MDHEN, CDR2 SYDVKM. V was clipped by 6 bases and J by 2 bases; unmatched bases: 4. The CDR3 region is CASSSGQGPYNSPLHF. CDR3 DNA: TGTGCCAGCAGCTCGGGACAGGGGCCCTATAATTCACCCCTCCACTTT.

This clone appeared many times. The rearrangement joins TRBV19 to TRBJ2-2; possible D gene TRBD2, 7 bases. The CDR3 length is 15 residues. Germline values: CDR1 LNHDA, CDR2 SQIVND (reference sequence). The germline V and J ends were trimmed by 5 bases and 6 bases, with 16 bases remaining between them. CDR3 loop: CASSPPGAGAGELFF. The CDR3 DNA is TGTGCCAGTAGTCCCCCGGGGGCGGGAGCCGGGGAGCTGTTTTTT.